The 17 T cell receptor beta chains below all came from one sample that was sequenced in a study of blood T cell repertoires in COVID-19. Data came from immunoSEQ multiplex PCR; TCRdb stores just in-frame clones and leaves some out. Here the sample spans some 130,000 clones, about nine tenths being singletons. Specimen: peripheral blood. These receptor sequences come from a man aged 50-60 years with active COVID-19.

The chain has TRBV5-1 and TRBJ1-2; 8 bases match TRBD1. Germline V gives CDR1 SGHRS, CDR2 YFSETQ. The V segment lost 1 base and the J segment 8 bases; nucleotides outside the gene matches: 10. This CDR3 region has 15 residues. CDR3 sequence (DNA): TGCGCCAGCAGCTTGAACCAGGGGGCTTTGGACGGCTACACCTTC. Its protein product is CASSLNQGALDGYTF.

The chain uses TRBV29-1 and TRBJ2-1, with D perhaps TRBD2 (5 bases). Between the trimmed V and J ends, which lost 4 bases and 8 bases, there was a span of 15 bases. The CDR3 extends over 13 amino acids. Germline V gene sequence: CDR1 SQVTM, CDR2 ANQGSEA. The CDR3 reads CSVVAIEADEQFF. The DNA for the CDR3 is TGCAGCGTTGTTGCAATCGAAGCGGATGAGCAGTTCTTC.

The V and J genes are TRBV7-2 and TRBJ2-1; the match to TRBD2 covers 10 bases. J gave up 0 bases and V 5 bases, and 4 bases lay outside the gene matches. Per the germline V gene, CDR1 is SGHTA and CDR2 is FQGNSA. The CDR3 runs 16 residues. The CDR3 DNA reads as TGTGCCAGCAGCCAATCTAGCGGGGGCTCCTACAATGAGCAGTTCTTC. This codes for CASSQSSGGSYNEQFF.

The CDR3 reads CASSLGLAGAQAEQYF. The CDR3 bases are TGTGCCAGCAGCTTGGGTCTAGCGGGGGCACAAGCCGAGCAGTACTTC. This chain joins TRBV5-6 and TRBJ2-7; 10 positions agree with TRBD2. V lost 0 bases to trimming and J lost 6 bases; unmatched junction nucleotides: 9. Germline lookup yields CDR1 SGHDT and CDR2 YYEEEE. The CDR3 is made up of 16 amino acids.

The chain couples TRBV6-5 to TRBJ1-4, with 8 nucleotides matching TRBD1. CDR1 and CDR2 (germline): MNHEY, SVGAGI. This CDR3 comprises 14 residues. V lost 5 bases and J lost 7; bases outside the gene matches: 6. CDR3 bases: TGTGCCAGCAGTCGGACAGGGCAAAGTGAAAAACTGTTTTTT. It codes for CASSRTGQSEKLFF.

V is TRBV27 and J is TRBJ1-5; no reliable D call. Germline lookup yields CDR1 MNHEY and CDR2 SMNVEV (reference sequence). V lost 4 bases and J 5 bases, leaving 9 bases between the germline ends. This CDR3 region has 13 residues. The CDR3 protein is CASSYTRDQPQHF. The CDR3 bases are TGTGCCAGCAGTTATACTAGGGATCAGCCCCAGCATTTT.

The chain joins TRBV29-1 to TRBJ2-3, with 13 bases identical to TRBD2. The CDR3 loop spans 15 amino acids. The J segment lost 2 bases and the V segment lost 7 bases, leaving 6 bases of the junction unmatched. The V gene's germline CDR1 is SQVTM and CDR2 ANQGSEA. The CDR3 sequence is CSAPTSGGYTDTQYF. CDR3 bases: TGCAGCGCCCCGACTAGCGGGGGGTACACAGATACGCAGTATTTT.

The chain couples TRBV3-1 (or the pseudogene TRBV3-2) to TRBJ1-2; TRBD1 matches 7 bases. V lost 2 bases and J lost 6; bases outside the gene matches: 6. This CDR3 comprises 14 residues. From germline, CDR1 is LGHDT and CDR2 YNNKEL (reference sequence). CDR3 sequence (DNA): TGTGCCAGCAGCCAAAGAGGGGGCACCAATGGCTACACCTTC. This gives the protein CASSQRGGTNGYTF.

This clone was recorded once. The chain links TRBV11-2 to TRBJ2-1, with 14 bases matching TRBD2. This CDR3 is 16 amino acids long. Germline V lookup: CDR1 SGHAT, CDR2 FQNNGV. V shed 6 bases and J 8 bases; nucleotides not matched to a gene: 9. The CDR3 sequence is CASSPGTSGRRYEQFF. The CDR3 nucleotides are TGTGCCAGCAGTCCCGGGACTAGCGGGAGAAGGTATGAGCAGTTCTTC.

The rearrangement links TRBV7-9 to TRBJ2-2; D might be TRBD2 (6 bases). Germline V gene sequence: CDR1 SEHNR, CDR2 FQNEAQ (reference sequence). Trimming removed 10 bases at V and 4 bases at J, with 13 bases between. The CDR3 spans 13 residues. Here the CDR3 reads CAIEPGSTGELFF. For the CDR3, the DNA is TGTGCCATCGAACCCGGGAGCACCGGGGAGCTGTTTTTT.

The V call is TRBV5-1, the J call TRBJ1-1, with D perhaps matching TRBD1 (5 bases). CDR3 length equals 15 residues. Germline V gives CDR1 SGHRS, CDR2 YFSETQ. V lost 1 base and J 1 base, leaving 11 bases between the germline ends. CDR3 nucleotides: TGCGCCAGCAGCTTGAACGGGGGATCGAACACTGAAGCTTTCTTT. Translation gives CASSLNGGSNTEAFF.

This chain connects TRBV10-3 to TRBJ2-7; tentatively, D is TRBD1 (6 bases). With 3 bases removed from V and 3 bases from J, the gap between germline ends came to 9 bases. Per germline, CDR1 ENHRY and CDR2 SYGVKD. The CDR3 consists of 13 residues. The CDR3 protein is CAISEGQFYEQYV. The CDR3 nucleotides are TGTGCCATCAGTGAAGGACAGTTCTACGAGCAGTACGTC.

The chain employs TRBV9 and TRBJ2-5; 9 nucleotides line up with TRBD2. In germline, CDR1 is SGDLS, CDR2 YYNGEE. The CDR3 has 15 residues. Trimming removed 1 base from V and 3 bases from J; junction bases left unmatched: 4. This CDR3 is CASSVLAGEKETQYF. DNA for the CDR3: TGTGCCAGCAGCGTATTAGCGGGGGAGAAAGAGACCCAGTACTTC.

This chain connects TRBV6-5 to TRBJ1-1, with D hard to call. The CDR3 totals 13 residues. Trimming took off 5 bases at V and 1 base at J, with 8 bases between the two ends. Germline V CDR1 and CDR2: MNHEY, SVGAGI. CDR3 sequence reads: CASSPGWNTEAFF. The CDR3 DNA reads TGTGCCAGCAGTCCGGGTTGGAACACTGAAGCTTTCTTT.

V and J are TRBV19 and TRBJ2-3; TRBD1 is a possible D gene (8 bases). The CDR3 runs to 15 residues. The V gene's germline CDR1 is LNHDA and CDR2 SQIVND (reference sequence). Trimming shortened V by 4 bases and J by 14 bases, and 25 bases separated the two germline ends. The DNA of the CDR3 is TGTGCCAGTAGTAATGGCTTTGGGGGGGGACAGGCTAGGTATTTT. It is translated as CASSNGFGGGQARYF.

To note about this clone: One junction end does not reproduce the germline sequence, and a read error may be involved. This chain connects TRBV7-6 to TRBJ2-1, with TRBD2 matching 7 bases. Germline V CDR1 and CDR2: SGHVS, FNYEAQ. This CDR3 region has 15 residues. The CDR3: CASSLAASSYNEQFF. In DNA, the CDR3 is TGTGCCAGCAGCCTAGCGGCTAGCTCCTACAATGAGCAGTTCTTC.

J is TRBJ1-1 and V is TRBV19; unclear D gene. Germline-derived CDR1 and CDR2 are LNHDA and SQIVND (reference sequence). The CDR3 has 15 amino acids. V was cut by 7 bases and J by 1 base, with 16 bases left in between. The CDR3: CASTPLWAANTEAFF. The DNA for the CDR3 is TGTGCCAGTACCCCACTTTGGGCCGCGAACACTGAAGCTTTCTTT.